The next 7 T cell receptor beta chains were all read from a single sample in a study of T cells after yellow fever vaccination. Each CDR3 protein gets one entry after TCRdb re-called the 5' RACE reads with MiXCR. Of about 260,000 distinct CDR3 sequences detected, over 10% appear once; the ten largest clones hold around 0.55%. This material consisted of CD4+ T cells sorted from PBMCs, taken 45 days after the yellow fever booster vaccination. Receptor source: a man younger than 40 who received the YFV17D yellow fever vaccine.

This clonotype was recorded many times. J is TRBJ2-2 and V is TRBV4-3, with D uncertain. Germline V gives CDR1 LGHNA, CDR2 YSLEER. The V end lost 1 base, the J end lost 6 bases, and 9 bases lay between the germline ends. CDR3 length: 14 residues. This CDR3 reads CASSQVSLAGELFF. In DNA form, the CDR3 reads TGCGCCAGCAGCCAAGTCTCGTTAGCCGGGGAGCTGTTTTTT.

This clonotype has only a few counts. The gene calls are TRBV7-9 and TRBJ1-5; D call uncertain. The CDR3 runs to 13 residues. The V gene's germline CDR1 is SEHNR and CDR2 FQNEAQ (reference sequence). V was pared by 5 bases and J by 7 bases, with 12 bases between. CDR3 region: CASSLGSSQPQHF. The CDR3 DNA reads as TGTGCCAGCAGCCTCGGTTCGTCACAGCCCCAGCATTTT.

This clonotype was seen repeatedly, ten times or more. This sequence joins TRBV20-1 and TRBJ2-7, with D possibly being TRBD1 (6 bases). Germline V CDR1 and CDR2: DFQATT, SNEGSKA (reference sequence). The ends were cut back, 6 bases at V and 2 bases at J, with 14 bases in the middle. The length of the CDR3 is 13 residues. CDR3 sequence reads: CSAVFRQAYEQYF. Here the CDR3 DNA reads TGCAGTGCCGTATTCCGACAGGCCTACGAGCAGTACTTC.

The gene calls are TRBV4-3 and TRBJ1-2, with 7 bases that match TRBD1. This CDR3 is built from 14 residues. V lost 4 bases and J lost 7; bases outside the gene matches: 9. The germline V gene encodes CDR1 LGHNA and CDR2 YSLEER. The CDR3 sequence: CASSRDRGGFGYTF. Here the CDR3 DNA reads TGCGCCAGCAGCCGGGACAGAGGGGGATTTGGCTACACCTTC.

The chain couples TRBV7-9 to TRBJ2-3; the D gene is possibly TRBD2 (6 bases). V was shortened by 0 bases and J by 4 bases, with 14 bases between the two germline ends. The CDR3 is made up of 16 amino acids. Germline V lookup: CDR1 SEHNR, CDR2 FQNEAQ (reference sequence). CDR3: CASSLATSPFPDTQYF. CDR3 coding DNA: TGTGCCAGCAGCTTAGCGACTAGTCCCTTCCCAGATACGCAGTATTTT.

The chain uses TRBV6-2 or TRBV6-3 and TRBJ1-5; D is unclear. There are 12 residues in the CDR3. Trimming took 7 bases from V and 0 from J, leaving 4 bases between them. Germline V lookup: CDR1 MNHEY, CDR2 SVGEGT. The CDR3 protein is CASTDSNQPQHF. CDR3 DNA sequence: TGTGCCAGCACCGATAGCAATCAGCCCCAGCATTTT.

This clonotype was found a few times. The gene calls are TRBV3-1 and TRBJ2-7; 9 bases match TRBD2. Germline V gene sequence: CDR1 LGHDT, CDR2 YNNKEL (reference sequence). The V segment lost 8 bases and the J segment 4 bases; nucleotides outside the gene matches: 9. The CDR3 is 14 amino acids. The CDR3 DNA sequence: TGTGCCAGCCGCCGAGCGGGAGGCCCTTACGAGCAGTACTTC. It specifies CASRRAGGPYEQYF.